This TCR beta chain was found in a study of monozygotic twins with inflammatory bowel disease. Study-level results: Inverse Simpson values showed less TCRbeta diversity in IBD patients than in their healthy co-twins.

Germline loops: CDR1 SGHRS, CDR2 YFSETQ. The CDR3 extends over 13 amino acids. Turning to this clonotype: The target antigen is unknown.

TCRdb reprocessed the 5' RACE reads, with one entry per CDR3 protein and no DNA. In all, the sample yields around 450,000 distinct CDR3 sequences. The chain links TRBV5-1 to TRBJ2-2. The clonotype comes from a human donor with ulcerative colitis or Crohn's disease, or a healthy co-twin of an affected twin (not recorded which). Sequencing was performed on blood. CDR3 sequence: CASSQLVPGELFF.